This entry is about one T cell receptor (beta chain). This clonotype was seen repeatedly, ten times or more. Its antigen is currently not known. Base qualities are missing; no much larger clone stands one base away. These data are taken from a study of T cells in Graves' hyperthyroidism and ophthalmopathy (dated by TCRdb to about 2019). Regarding the research as a whole: Peripheral blood was sampled at the time of initial diagnosis, prior to any treatment. TCR V-J signatures able to tell the groups apart were searched for in a discovery cohort of 100 patients, of whom approximately 40 had Graves' ophthalmopathy and roughly 59 had stable Graves' hyperthyroidism. After sampling, hyperthyroidism patients received methimazole starting at 30 mg daily, and ophthalmopathy patients received high-dose intravenous methylprednisolone. In more than 5 Graves' hyperthyroidism patients, the study also compared T-cell repertoires from thyroid tissue with T-cell repertoires from blood. Whether ophthalmopathy could be predicted prospectively was tested in an independent validation cohort made up of approximately 19 hyperthyroidism patients plus 17 patients who later progressed to ophthalmopathy. TCR Vbeta CDR3 sequencing of approximately 140 peripheral blood samples (fewer than 45 ophthalmopathy, 75 hyperthyroidism and approximately 17 progressor patients) is reported in the paper. The roughly 91 discovery patients were randomly split 7:3 into training and test sets.

The cysteine opens and the phenylalanine closes a CDR3 of 14 amino acids. CDR3 DNA only is kept here, 42 bases in frame from base 1. CDR1 and CDR2, looked up from the germline V gene, are SGHAT and FQNNGV. A distance of 15 bases separates the germline ends of V and J, which lose 2 bases and 7 bases respectively. Graves' hyperthyroidism was defined as stable when no progression to ophthalmopathy occurred over 18 months of follow-up. The hyperthyroidism patients were between 18 and 65 years old and newly diagnosed, with a disease duration of less than 2 months. The study excluded patients with uncontrolled infections, other autoimmune diseases, pregnancy or lactation. Diagnoses were based on clinical symptoms, serum thyroxine and TRAb, thyroid ultrasound and orbital computed tomography. PBMCs were isolated from around 10 ml of fresh peripheral blood by Ficoll-Paque density gradient centrifugation. Total RNA was extracted with Trizol reagent, and quality was checked on an Agilent 2100 Bioanalyzer.

The TCR beta CDR3 regions were amplified from RNA transcripts. The first round of RT-PCR for the TCR CDR3 was performed with the HTBI primer set and the Qiagen OneStep RT-PCR kit. Libraries were constructed in a second round of multiplex PCR, after which size selection and purification were carried out. Libraries were sequenced paired-end with 100 bp reads on an Illumina HiSeq2000. The original pipeline was this. Raw data were processed with SOAPnuke, discarding reads with adapters, uncalled bases, mean Phred below 15, or no exact constant-primer or identifier match. High-quality paired reads were merged with COPE v1.2.5, and unique nucleotide sequences were defined as clonotypes. MiTCR v1.1 was used to align the clonotypes against IMGT TRBV, TRBD and TRBJ reference segments. The analysis included only V-J combinations with a frequency above 0.0001, which together covered over 98% of the repertoires. A TCS score was defined as the ratio of F50 (clonal expansion) to E x V (chaos), with BLOSUM62-based TCRdist applied between CDR3 peptides within each V-J. Welch's t-statistics and random forest reduced roughly 500 V-J features to 10 to 15, which were used in a naive Bayes classifier (R e1071). TCRdb reprocessing: public reads trimmed at Q25 with fastp, clones called with MiXCR, in-frame beta chains kept. Merged by CDR3 protein, the rows form single entries marked with the most common genes and DNA. TCRdb assigned the V and J calls; the authors' analysis was not used. Across this sample there are some 400,000 distinct CDR3 sequences, with 11% to 15% seen only once. The ten largest make up approximately 10% of the sample.

Broad study findings and their caveats: Most expanded thyroid clonotypes (frequency above 0.001) were also detected in blood, a finding suggesting that blood repertoires may reflect thyroid immune responses. In validation, the model predicted progression to ophthalmopathy with roughly 70% sensitivity and about 72% specificity, a median of approximately 6.7 months before onset. No statistical method was used to fix the sample size in advance, and group allocation was not hidden from the investigators. In cross-validation, a model built on a 13 V-J signature told ophthalmopathy apart from stable hyperthyroidism with approximately 90% sensitivity and about 81% specificity, and in testing the same model reached 80%/75%.

The receptor comes from a woman aged 60 to 75 with Graves' hyperthyroidism. Material for sequencing was blood. Recombination linked TRBV11-2 to TRBJ2-7; TRBD2 is a possible D gene, resting on 6 matching bases. The nucleotide sequence is given as TGTGCCAGCAGCTTATCTCCGGGAGCTCGAGAGCAGTACTTC. Its translation reads: CASSLSPGAREQYF. With the rest looked up from the reference TRBV11-2 and TRBJ2-7 genes rather than sequenced, the full variable domain is EAGVAQSPRYKIIEKRQSVAFWCNPISGHATLYWYQQILGQGPKLLIQFQNNGVVDDSQLPKDRFSAERLKGVDSTLKIQPAKLEDSAVYLCASSLSPGAREQYFGPGTRLTVT.